This is a list of T cell receptor beta chains from one sample in a study of human T cells and chemical hapten exposure. TCRdb redid the calling of the RACE reads with MiXCR, one entry per CDR3 protein. This sample has 70,000 to 95,000 distinct CDR3 sequences, with approximately 6.6% found just once. Sequences were derived from whole blood, sampled in connection with sensitization to the hapten diphenylcyclopropenone (DPC). These receptors came from a woman in her twenties or thirties with alopecia areata. Some clones in this sample may be carry-over from other donors' samples. CDR3s include the opening cysteine and the closing phenylalanine or tryptophan. The order of the fields is V gene, clone size, D gene, J gene, CDR3 protein, CDR3 DNA. A D gene is named only where the DNA matches it firmly. Size values are once, few and many counts, or a class for expanded clones, and some rows have none.

v_gene: TRBV10-3
abundance: many
d_gene: TRBD1
j_gene: TRBJ2-7
CDR3aa: CAISSGTGADEQYF
CDR3nt: TGTGCCATCAGCTCCGGGACAGGGGCCGACGAGCAGTACTTC

v_gene: TRBV5-5
abundance: -
d_gene: -
j_gene: TRBJ2-5
CDR3aa: CASSLDVGEFAETQYF
CDR3nt: TGTGCCAGCAGCTTGGACGTGGGGGAATTCGCAGAGACCCAGTACTTC

v_gene: TRBV30
abundance: many
d_gene: -
j_gene: TRBJ2-3
CDR3aa: CAWSYFPLDTQYF
CDR3nt: TGTGCCTGGAGTTACTTCCCCTTAGATACGCAGTATTTT

v_gene: TRBV20-1
abundance: many
d_gene: -
j_gene: TRBJ2-7
CDR3aa: CSARDRDTYEQYF
CDR3nt: TGCAGTGCTAGGGACAGAGATACCTACGAGCAGTACTTC

v_gene: TRBV5-1
abundance: few
d_gene: -
j_gene: TRBJ1-1
CDR3aa: CASSAGGQGRTEAFF
CDR3nt: TGCGCCAGCAGCGCGGGAGGGCAGGGAAGGACTGAAGCTTTCTTT

v_gene: TRBV18
abundance: -
d_gene: -
j_gene: TRBJ2-1
CDR3aa: CASSPGGGPTYNEQFF
CDR3nt: TGTGCCAGCTCACCCGGAGGGGGACCCACCTACAATGAGCAGTTCTTC

v_gene: TRBV7-6
abundance: many
d_gene: -
j_gene: TRBJ2-7
CDR3aa: CASSSSGFEEQYF
CDR3nt: TGTGCCAGCAGCTCTTCAGGGTTCGAGGAGCAGTACTTC

v_gene: TRBV27
abundance: many
d_gene: -
j_gene: TRBJ1-2
CDR3aa: CASSLSPLAGYTF
CDR3nt: TGTGCCAGCAGTTTGTCGCCGTTGGCTGGCTACACCTTC

v_gene: TRBV27
abundance: -
d_gene: -
j_gene: TRBJ1-1
CDR3aa: CASSLAQGFTEAFF
CDR3nt: TGTGCCAGCAGTTTGGCACAGGGTTTCACTGAAGCTTTCTTT

v_gene: TRBV19
abundance: -
d_gene: TRBD1
j_gene: TRBJ2-2
CDR3aa: CASSIGDSHTGELFF
CDR3nt: TGTGCCAGTAGTATAGGGGACAGCCATACCGGGGAGCTGTTTTTT

v_gene: TRBV12-3/TRBV12-4
abundance: -
d_gene: TRBD1
j_gene: TRBJ1-6
CDR3aa: CASSLGTGTSPLHF
CDR3nt: TGTGCCAGCAGTTTGGGGACAGGGACCTCACCCCTCCACTTT

v_gene: TRBV6-5
abundance: -
d_gene: -
j_gene: TRBJ2-7
CDR3aa: CASSRTGASEQYF
CDR3nt: TGTGCCAGCAGTAGGACGGGGGCGTCCGAGCAGTACTTC

v_gene: TRBV10-1
abundance: many
d_gene: -
j_gene: TRBJ2-7
CDR3aa: CASSEQSFYEQYF
CDR3nt: TGCGCCAGCAGTGAACAGAGTTTCTACGAGCAGTACTTC

v_gene: TRBV4-1
abundance: many
d_gene: TRBD1
j_gene: TRBJ1-6
CDR3aa: CASSQLNRGNSPLHF
CDR3nt: TGCGCCAGCAGCCAATTGAACAGGGGTAATTCACCCCTCCACTTT

v_gene: TRBV28
abundance: many
d_gene: TRBD2
j_gene: TRBJ2-7
CDR3aa: CASSLWEITSGGTEQYF
CDR3nt: TGTGCCAGCAGTTTATGGGAAATTACTAGCGGGGGGACCGAGCAGTACTTC

v_gene: TRBV10-3
abundance: many
d_gene: TRBD1
j_gene: TRBJ1-5
CDR3aa: CAISVQGSNQPQHF
CDR3nt: TGTGCCATCAGTGTACAGGGGAGCAATCAGCCCCAGCATTTT

v_gene: TRBV18
abundance: many
d_gene: -
j_gene: TRBJ1-2
CDR3aa: CASSPTTENYGYTF
CDR3nt: TGTGCCAGCTCACCCACGACGGAGAACTATGGCTACACCTTC

v_gene: TRBV3-1
abundance: few
d_gene: -
j_gene: TRBJ1-5
CDR3aa: CASSQGYTGINQPQHF
CDR3nt: TGTGCCAGCAGCCAAGGGTATACAGGGATCAATCAGCCCCAGCATTTT

v_gene: TRBV20-1
abundance: many
d_gene: TRBD2
j_gene: TRBJ2-2
CDR3aa: CSAKRASGGNTGELFF
CDR3nt: TGCAGTGCTAAACGTGCTAGCGGGGGGAACACCGGGGAGCTGTTTTTT

v_gene: TRBV6-5
abundance: few
d_gene: -
j_gene: TRBJ1-1
CDR3aa: CASSSHQDDTEAFF
CDR3nt: TGTGCCAGCAGTTCACACCAGGATGACACTGAAGCTTTCTTT

v_gene: TRBV14
abundance: many
d_gene: -
j_gene: TRBJ2-1
CDR3aa: CASSQGWLYNEQFF
CDR3nt: TGTGCCAGCAGCCAAGGTTGGCTGTACAATGAGCAGTTCTTC

v_gene: TRBV2
abundance: -
d_gene: TRBD1
j_gene: TRBJ1-1
CDR3aa: CASRLDRENTEAFF
CDR3nt: TGTGCCAGCAGGCTAGACAGGGAGAACACTGAAGCTTTCTTT

v_gene: TRBV7-9
abundance: -
d_gene: -
j_gene: TRBJ2-5
CDR3aa: CASSRPTETQYF
CDR3nt: TGTGCCAGCAGCCGACCGACGGAGACCCAGTACTTC

v_gene: TRBV6-1
abundance: many
d_gene: -
j_gene: TRBJ2-2
CDR3aa: CASSFPGELFF
CDR3nt: TGTGCCAGCAGCTTTCCCGGGGAGCTGTTTTTT

v_gene: TRBV12-3/TRBV12-4
abundance: few
d_gene: -
j_gene: TRBJ1-5
CDR3aa: CASSRGVANQPQHF
CDR3nt: TGTGCCAGCAGTCGTGGGGTGGCCAATCAGCCCCAGCATTTT

v_gene: TRBV9
abundance: many
d_gene: TRBD1
j_gene: TRBJ1-1
CDR3aa: CASSAQTGITEAFF
CDR3nt: TGTGCCAGCAGCGCTCAGACAGGGATCACTGAAGCTTTCTTT

v_gene: TRBV24-1
abundance: many
d_gene: -
j_gene: TRBJ2-3
CDR3aa: CATSPGQPAGTDTQYF
CDR3nt: TGTGCCACCAGCCCGGGACAACCAGCTGGCACAGATACGCAGTATTTT

v_gene: TRBV20-1
abundance: many
d_gene: -
j_gene: TRBJ1-6
CDR3aa: CSAIEDTDNSPLHF
CDR3nt: TGCAGTGCTATTGAGGACACAGATAATTCACCCCTCCACTTT

v_gene: TRBV6-2/TRBV6-3
abundance: many
d_gene: -
j_gene: TRBJ1-1
CDR3aa: CASTQGTEAFF
CDR3nt: TGTGCCAGCACCCAAGGGACTGAAGCTTTCTTT

v_gene: TRBV14
abundance: many
d_gene: -
j_gene: TRBJ2-1
CDR3aa: CASSPLWARRHNEQFF
CDR3nt: TGTGCCAGCAGCCCCCTCTGGGCTAGGCGCCACAATGAGCAGTTCTTC